The 22 T cell receptor beta chains below come from one sample, sequenced in a study of technical replicates of blood from a handful of donors. The protocol was immunoSEQ multiplex PCR, while the TCRdb copy is restricted to in-frame clones and leaves out a portion. The sample shows about 44,000 clones, around 96% of them seen only once. The specimen was T cells isolated from PBMCs. These receptors all come from a human donor in good health.

The V call is TRBV9, the J call TRBJ2-7, with TRBD2 matching 9 bases. This CDR3 has 15 amino acids. CDR1 and CDR2 (germline): SGDLS, YYNGEE. V gave up 4 bases and J gave up 2 bases; unmatched junction bases: 7. The CDR3, as DNA: TGTGCCAGCAGCATTAGCGGGAGCTTTACCTACGAGCAGTACTTC. This gives the protein CASSISGSFTYEQYF.

The chain joins TRBV19 to TRBJ1-1; TRBD1 is a possible D gene (5 bases). The CDR3 is made up of 14 amino acids. Germline lookup yields CDR1 LNHDA and CDR2 SQIVND (reference sequence). V lost 6 bases and J lost 5, with 16 bases in between. The DNA of the CDR3 is TGTGCCAGTAGCCTCCCCCATCGGGGGACTGAAGCTTTCTTT. It is translated as CASSLPHRGTEAFF.

This clone is a singleton in its sample. The chain links TRBV21-1 to TRBJ1-2. TRBV21-1 has pseudogene status. CDR3 size: 11 residues. The CDR3 sequence: CASVGGYGYTF. CDR3 DNA: TGTGCCAGCGTGGGAGGGTATGGCTACACCTTC.

The V and J genes are TRBV29-1 and TRBJ2-3, with unresolved D. The CDR3 is 13 amino acids. Germline V CDR1 and CDR2: SQVTM, ANQGSEA. The V end was cut by 4 bases, the J end by 7 bases, with 15 bases between. The DNA of the CDR3 is TGCAGCGTTGCGGCAGGTCGGATGAATACGCAGTATTTT. This encodes CSVAAGRMNTQYF.

The chain couples TRBV9 to TRBJ2-1; the match to TRBD2 covers 7 bases. Losses at the gene ends were 3 bases for V and 0 bases for J; bases not matched to a gene: 6. This CDR3 has 16 amino acids. Germline lookup yields CDR1 SGDLS and CDR2 YYNGEE. The CDR3: CASSGGGSYSYNEQFF. The DNA of the CDR3 is TGTGCCAGCAGCGGGGGAGGGTCCTACTCCTACAATGAGCAGTTCTTC.

This clone has just one count. The rearrangement joins TRBV13 to TRBJ2-7; tentative D call: TRBD1 (6 bases). Germline assignment: CDR1 PRHDT and CDR2 FYEKMQ (reference sequence). The CDR3 totals 16 residues. V was pared by 5 bases and J by 0 bases, with 17 bases between. The CDR3: CASSEFVGQSSYEQYF. The DNA for the CDR3 is TGTGCCAGCAGCGAATTCGTCGGACAGAGCTCCTACGAGCAGTACTTC.

V usage is TRBV15 and J usage is TRBJ1-5, with 8 bases matching TRBD1. V was pared by 1 base and J by 4 bases, with 9 bases of the junction left unmatched. Germline CDR1 and CDR2: LNHNV and YYDKDF (reference sequence). This CDR3 contains 17 residues. The CDR3 DNA reads TGTGCCACCAGCAGAGGTCCTAGGACAGGGTTAAATCAGCCCCAGCATTTT. Translating it yields CATSRGPRTGLNQPQHF.

This clone has just one count. This chain links TRBV28 with TRBJ2-7; the D gene is possibly TRBD2 (5 bases). Germline CDR1 MDHEN, CDR2 SYDVKM. Trimming took 2 bases from V and 2 from J, leaving 7 bases between them. This CDR3 is built from 13 residues. Here the CDR3 DNA reads TGTGCCAGCAGTTTACCGGGAACCTACGAGCAGTACTTC. As protein: CASSLPGTYEQYF.

The chain is built from TRBV5-1 and TRBJ2-5; D unclear. Per the germline V gene, CDR1 is SGHRS and CDR2 is YFSETQ. The CDR3 covers 15 residues. The V end was cut by 3 bases, the J end by 0 bases, with 12 bases between. The CDR3 loop is CASSWQHNNQETQYF. The CDR3 DNA follows: TGCGCCAGCAGCTGGCAACACAACAACCAAGAGACCCAGTACTTC.

The chain links TRBV21-1 to TRBJ1-1; the table gives TRBD1 as D, unverified against the DNA. TRBV21-1 is annotated as a pseudogene. The CDR3 has 14 residues. As DNA, the CDR3 is TGTGCCAGCAGAAAGGGACAGGGGAAAACTGAAGCTTTCTTT. Residues: CASRKGQGKTEAFF.

The chain couples TRBV5-1 to TRBJ2-1, with 10 nucleotides matching TRBD2. J was trimmed by 5 bases and V by 5 bases; bases with no gene match: 7. The CDR3 has 15 residues. In germline, CDR1 is SGHRS, CDR2 YFSETQ. The CDR3 sequence is CASREGLAENNEQFF. CDR3 DNA: TGCGCCAGCAGGGAAGGACTAGCGGAGAACAATGAGCAGTTCTTC.

J is TRBJ1-1 and V is TRBV11-2; D is uncertain. Trimming shortened V by 2 bases and J by 5 bases, and 12 bases separated the two germline ends. This CDR3 spans 14 amino acids. Germline CDR1 SGHAT, CDR2 FQNNGV. This chain's CDR3 is CASSLSRTGTEAFF. CDR3 bases: TGTGCCAGCAGCTTATCCCGGACGGGAACTGAAGCTTTCTTT.

The gene calls are TRBV7-9 and TRBJ1-2, with 9 bases that match TRBD1. The germline gives CDR1 SEHNR, CDR2 FQNEAQ (reference sequence). The ends lost 5 bases at V and 13 bases at J; junction bases unmatched: 11. CDR3 length equals 13 residues. The CDR3 region is CASSTGQGPIFTF. In nucleotides, the CDR3 is TGTGCCAGCAGCACGGGACAGGGACCGATCTTCACCTTC. Full variable domain (remainder filled in from reference TRBV7-9 and TRBJ1-2): DTGVSQNPRHKITKRGQNVTFRCDPISEHNRLYWYRQTLGQGPEFLTYFQNEAQLEKSRLLSDRFSAERPKGSFSTLEIQRTEQGDSAMYLCASSTGQGPIFTFGSGTRLTVV.

A single count supports this clone. The chain links TRBV2 to TRBJ1-5; 7 bases align to TRBD1. V shed 5 bases and J 1 base; nucleotides not matched to a gene: 5. CDR1 is SNHLY and CDR2 is FYNNEI in the germline V gene. This CDR3 comprises 15 residues. The DNA of the CDR3 is TGTGCCAGCAGTTCGGGACAGCTCAGCAATCAGCCCCAGCATTTT. This gives the protein CASSSGQLSNQPQHF.

The chain recombines TRBV6-5 with TRBJ2-1; a weak D match, TRBD2 (5 bases). The CDR3 runs 14 residues. The V end was cut by 5 bases, the J end by 4 bases, with 12 bases between. Germline V lookup: CDR1 MNHEY, CDR2 SVGAGI. Here the CDR3 reads CASSPKLGYNEQFF. The CDR3 nucleotides read TGTGCCAGCAGTCCTAAACTAGGTTACAATGAGCAGTTCTTC.

The V call is TRBV7-6, the J call TRBJ2-7; weak D call: TRBD1 (6 bases). Trimming took 1 base from V and 5 from J, leaving 12 bases between them. Germline assignment: CDR1 SGHVS and CDR2 FNYEAQ. This CDR3 contains 14 residues. The CDR3: CASSLGWGRDEQYF. The CDR3 DNA is TGTGCCAGCAGCTTAGGATGGGGGCGCGACGAGCAGTACTTC.

The CDR3 spells CASSQDRREVETQYF. The CDR3 nucleotides are TGCGCCAGCAGCCAAGATAGACGGGAGGTAGAGACCCAGTACTTC. The chain is built from TRBV4-1 and TRBJ2-5; 7 bases align to TRBD2. This CDR3 comprises 15 residues. Germline loops: CDR1 MGHRA, CDR2 YSYEKL. V lost 0 bases and J lost 4; bases outside the gene matches: 5.

Here the CDR3 reads CAWSHGGRRGEQYF. CDR3 nucleotides: TGTGCCTGGAGTCACGGCGGGAGAAGGGGCGAGCAGTACTTC. The rearrangement links TRBV30 to TRBJ2-7; 7 bases map to TRBD2. V was clipped by 2 bases and J by 6 bases; unmatched bases: 10. Germline V gives CDR1 GTSNPN, CDR2 SVGIG (reference sequence). This CDR3 contains 14 residues.

The chain has TRBV10-1 and TRBJ2-7; TRBD2 matches at 10 bases. The CDR3 runs to 16 residues. Unmatched junction bases numbered 8, after V lost 3 bases and J lost 3 bases. The germline V gene has CDR1 WNHNN and CDR2 SYGVQD (reference sequence). The CDR3 region has the DNA TGCGCCAGCAGTGACCCTCCGACTAGCGGGCGCTACGAGCAGTACTTC. Encoded protein: CASSDPPTSGRYEQYF.

The chain combines TRBV6-4 with TRBJ1-1; 8 nucleotides line up with TRBD1. The CDR3 is 14 residues long. Looked up from germline, CDR1 is MRHNA and CDR2 is SNTAGT. Trimming removed 2 bases from V and 7 bases from J; junction bases left unmatched: 6. The CDR3 sequence: CASSDRQGLFEAFF. DNA of the CDR3: TGTGCCAGCAGTGACCGACAGGGGTTATTTGAAGCTTTCTTT.

This clone has just a few counts. The rearrangement joins TRBV5-4 to TRBJ1-4, with D possibly TRBD1 on 6 matching bases. V was shortened by 4 bases and J by 2 bases, with 12 bases between the two germline ends. The germline CDR1 and CDR2 sequences are SGHNT and YYREEE (reference sequence). The length of the CDR3 is 15 residues. The CDR3 region has the DNA TGTGCCAGCAGCCAGGGACATTTGACTAATGAAAAACTGTTTTTT. Protein: CASSQGHLTNEKLFF.

This chain connects TRBV13 to TRBJ1-2; weak D call: TRBD1 (5 bases). Trimming cost V 3 bases and J 8 bases, with 13 bases left between them. Germline CDR1 PRHDT, CDR2 FYEKMQ (reference sequence). This CDR3 has 13 residues. The chain's CDR3 is CASSFLQEDGYTF. The CDR3, as DNA: TGTGCCAGCAGCTTCTTACAGGAAGACGGCTACACCTTC.